The entry that follows covers one TCR beta chain sequence. This specimen comes from a study of blood T cell repertoires in COVID-19. Study as a whole: T cells, B-cell-depleted T cells, or PBMCs supplied cDNA or gDNA.

Generated by immunoSEQ multiplex PCR, the TCRdb table keeps only in-frame clones and is missing some. Of 250,000 to 300,000 clones in the sample, around 82% were seen once. The specimen was peripheral blood. The receptor comes from a young woman with acute or convalescent COVID-19.

In DNA form, the CDR3 reads TGTGCCAGCAGCCAAAAGGAAAATGAGAGGGTCTATGGCTACACCTTC. Translating it yields CASSQKENERVYGYTF. V and J are TRBV3-1 (or the pseudogene TRBV3-2) and TRBJ1-2, with D unclear. Per germline, CDR1 LGHDT and CDR2 YNNKEL (reference sequence). The CDR3 runs to 16 residues. V lost 2 bases to trimming and J lost 4 bases, with 17 bases between them.